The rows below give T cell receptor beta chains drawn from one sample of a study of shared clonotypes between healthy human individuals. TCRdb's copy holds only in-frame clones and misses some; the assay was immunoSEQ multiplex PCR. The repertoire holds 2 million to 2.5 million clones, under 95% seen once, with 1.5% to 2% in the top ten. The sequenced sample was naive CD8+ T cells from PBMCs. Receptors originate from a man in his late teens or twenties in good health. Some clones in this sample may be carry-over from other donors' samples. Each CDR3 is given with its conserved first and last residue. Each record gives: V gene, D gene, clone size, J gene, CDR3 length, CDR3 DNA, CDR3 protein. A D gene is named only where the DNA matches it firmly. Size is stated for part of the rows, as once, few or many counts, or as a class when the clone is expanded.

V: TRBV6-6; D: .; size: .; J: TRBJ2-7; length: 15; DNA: TGTGCCAGCAGTTCCAGGACCGACACCTTAGGCGAGCAGTACTTC; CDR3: CASSSRTDTLGEQYF
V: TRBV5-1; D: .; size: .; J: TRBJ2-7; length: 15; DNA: TGCGCCAGCAGCTTGGCTTGGGGAATGCCCTACGAGCAGTACTTC; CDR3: CASSLAWGMPYEQYF
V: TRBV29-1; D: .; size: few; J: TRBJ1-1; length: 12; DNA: TGCAGCGTTGAGTTCCCGACCACTGAAGCTTTCTTT; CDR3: CSVEFPTTEAFF
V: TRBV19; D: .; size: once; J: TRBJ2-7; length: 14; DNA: TGTGCCAGTAGTATAGTGGGGCTATCCTACGAGCAGTACTTC; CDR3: CASSIVGLSYEQYF
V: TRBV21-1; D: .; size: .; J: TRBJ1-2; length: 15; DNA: TGTGCCAGCAGCAAAAATCGGACAGTTAACTATGGCTACACCTTC; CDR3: CASSKNRTVNYGYTF
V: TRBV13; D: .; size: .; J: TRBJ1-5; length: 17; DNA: TGTGCCAGCAGCTTATCTTTAGGGAAGGGCCTCAATCAGCCCCAGCATTTT; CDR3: CASSLSLGKGLNQPQHF
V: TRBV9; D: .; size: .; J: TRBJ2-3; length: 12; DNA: TGTGCCAGTTCCGGGTCTCCAGATACGCAGTATTTT; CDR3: CASSGSPDTQYF
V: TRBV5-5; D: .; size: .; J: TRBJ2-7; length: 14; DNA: TGTGCCAGCAGCCAGGATTGGGGCGGCTACGAGCAGTACTTC; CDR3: CASSQDWGGYEQYF
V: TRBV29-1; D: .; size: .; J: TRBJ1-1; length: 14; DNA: TGCAGCGTTGTCCGGGATTTCATGAACACTGAAGCTTTCTTT; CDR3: CSVVRDFMNTEAFF
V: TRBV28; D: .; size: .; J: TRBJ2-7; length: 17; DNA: TGTGCCAGCAGTACTCGACGGATCGACTTCACCTCCTACGAGCAGTACTTC; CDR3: CASSTRRIDFTSYEQYF
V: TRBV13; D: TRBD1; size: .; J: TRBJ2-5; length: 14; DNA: TGTGCCAGCAGCTCCCGACAGGGTGGTGAGACCCAGTACTTC; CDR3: CASSSRQGGETQYF
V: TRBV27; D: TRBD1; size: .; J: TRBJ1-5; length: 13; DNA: TGTGCCAGCGGGACAGTGAAAAATCAGCCCCAGCATTTT; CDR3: CASGTVKNQPQHF
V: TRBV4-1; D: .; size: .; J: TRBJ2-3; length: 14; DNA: TGCGCCAGCAGCCAAGAGGGCCGCACAGATACGCAGTATTTT; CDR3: CASSQEGRTDTQYF